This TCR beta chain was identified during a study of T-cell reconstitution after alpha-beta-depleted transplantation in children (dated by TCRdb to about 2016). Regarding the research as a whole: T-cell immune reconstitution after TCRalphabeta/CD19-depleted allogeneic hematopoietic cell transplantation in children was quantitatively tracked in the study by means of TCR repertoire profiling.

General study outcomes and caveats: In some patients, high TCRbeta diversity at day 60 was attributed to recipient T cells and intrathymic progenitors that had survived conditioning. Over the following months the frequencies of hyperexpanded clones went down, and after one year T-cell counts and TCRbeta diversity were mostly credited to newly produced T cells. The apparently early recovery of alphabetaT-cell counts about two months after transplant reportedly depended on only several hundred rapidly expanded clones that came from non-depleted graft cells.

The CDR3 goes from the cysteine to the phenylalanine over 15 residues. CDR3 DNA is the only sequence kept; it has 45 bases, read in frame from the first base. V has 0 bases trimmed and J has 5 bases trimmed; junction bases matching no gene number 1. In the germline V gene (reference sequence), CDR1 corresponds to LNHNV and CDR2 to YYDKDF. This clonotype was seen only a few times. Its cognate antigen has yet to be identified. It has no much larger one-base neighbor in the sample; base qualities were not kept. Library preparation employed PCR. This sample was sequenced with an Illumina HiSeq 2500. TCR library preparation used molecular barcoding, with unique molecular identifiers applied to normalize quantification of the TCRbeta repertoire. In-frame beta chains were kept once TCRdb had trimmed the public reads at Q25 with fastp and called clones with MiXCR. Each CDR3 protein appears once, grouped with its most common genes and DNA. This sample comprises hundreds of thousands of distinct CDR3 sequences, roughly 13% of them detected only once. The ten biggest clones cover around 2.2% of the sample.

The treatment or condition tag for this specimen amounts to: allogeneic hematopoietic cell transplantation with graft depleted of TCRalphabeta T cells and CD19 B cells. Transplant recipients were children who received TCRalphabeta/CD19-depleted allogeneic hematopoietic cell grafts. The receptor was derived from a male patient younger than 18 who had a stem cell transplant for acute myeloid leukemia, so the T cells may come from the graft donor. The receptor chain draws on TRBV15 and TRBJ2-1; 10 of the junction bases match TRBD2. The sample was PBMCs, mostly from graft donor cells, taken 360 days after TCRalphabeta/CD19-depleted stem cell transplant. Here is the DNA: TGTGCCACCAGCAGAGAAGCGGGAGGGGACAATGAGCAGTTCTTC. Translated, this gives CATSREAGGDNEQFF.